The clone carrying this T cell receptor beta chain was recorded at least ten times. The antigen is undetermined. The data were obtained in a study of blood T cells in healthy people across ages. Donors gave around 9.3 milliliters of peripheral blood apiece. Sample-barcoded 5' priming and a J-beta primer mix drove a second PCR of roughly 7 to 11 cycles. A template-switch adaptor with 12 random nucleotides tagged each cDNA molecule. MiXCR, applied by TCRdb to the 5' RACE reads, yields one record per CDR3 protein. Here the sample spans around 1,700,000 distinct CDR3 sequences, under 30% being singletons. General study results and limits: When one million T cells were used, diversity estimates were thought to be underestimates.

The CDR3 sequence is 13 residues long. Trimming cost V 3 bases and J 4 bases, with 9 bases left between them. The germline V gene has CDR1 MNHEY and CDR2 SVGAGI. This chain joins TRBV6-5 and TRBJ1-2; D possibly corresponds to TRBD1 (6 bases). Sequences were obtained from blood. The TCR sequence derives from a woman aged 25 to 39 in good health. The CDR3 sequence is CASSYSGAYGYTF. In nucleotides, the CDR3 is TGTGCCAGCAGTTATTCGGGGGCCTATGGCTACACCTTC.